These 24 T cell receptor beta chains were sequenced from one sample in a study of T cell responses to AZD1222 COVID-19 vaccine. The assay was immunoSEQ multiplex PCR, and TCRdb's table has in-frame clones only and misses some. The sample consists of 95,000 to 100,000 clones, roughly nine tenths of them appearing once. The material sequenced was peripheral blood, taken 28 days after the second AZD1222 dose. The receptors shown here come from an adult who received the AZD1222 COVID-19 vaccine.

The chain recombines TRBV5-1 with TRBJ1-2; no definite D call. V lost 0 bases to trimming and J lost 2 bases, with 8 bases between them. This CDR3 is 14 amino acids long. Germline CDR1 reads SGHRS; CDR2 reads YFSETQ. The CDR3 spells CASSLATANYGYTF. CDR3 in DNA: TGCGCCAGCAGCTTGGCAACAGCGAACTATGGCTACACCTTC.

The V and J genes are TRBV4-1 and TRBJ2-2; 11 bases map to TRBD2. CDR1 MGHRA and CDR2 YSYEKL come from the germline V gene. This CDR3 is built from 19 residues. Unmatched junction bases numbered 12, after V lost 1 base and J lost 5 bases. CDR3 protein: CASSQGPLSGRAVTGELFF. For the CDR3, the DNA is TGCGCCAGCAGCCAAGGCCCTCTTAGCGGGAGGGCCGTAACCGGGGAGCTGTTTTTT.

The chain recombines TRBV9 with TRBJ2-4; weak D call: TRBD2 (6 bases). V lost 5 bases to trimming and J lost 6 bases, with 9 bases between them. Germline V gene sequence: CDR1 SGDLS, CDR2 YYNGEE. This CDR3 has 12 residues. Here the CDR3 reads CASRREGNIQYF. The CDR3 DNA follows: TGTGCCAGCAGGCGGGAAGGAAACATTCAGTACTTC.

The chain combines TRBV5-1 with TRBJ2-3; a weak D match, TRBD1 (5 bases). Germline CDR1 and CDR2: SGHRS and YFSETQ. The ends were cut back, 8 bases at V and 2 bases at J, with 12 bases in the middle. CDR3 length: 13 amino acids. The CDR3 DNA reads TGCGCCAGTCGGCAGGGAATCACAGATACGCAGTATTTT. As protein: CASRQGITDTQYF.

CDR3 bases: TGTGCCAGCTCGGGGACTAGTCTGGCCAAAAACATTCAGTACTTC. Its translation is CASSGTSLAKNIQYF. The chain has TRBV18 and TRBJ2-4, with TRBD2 matching 8 bases. The CDR3 loop spans 15 amino acids. V lost 6 bases to trimming and J lost 1 base; unmatched junction nucleotides: 5. CDR1 is KGHSH and CDR2 is LQKENI in the germline V gene.

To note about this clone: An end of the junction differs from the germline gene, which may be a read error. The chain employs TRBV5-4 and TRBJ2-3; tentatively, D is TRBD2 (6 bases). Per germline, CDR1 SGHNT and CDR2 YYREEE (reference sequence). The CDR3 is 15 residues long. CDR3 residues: CASSLGGTGTDTQYF. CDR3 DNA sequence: TGTGCCAGCAGCTTGGGGGGGACTGGCACGGATACGCAGTATTTT.

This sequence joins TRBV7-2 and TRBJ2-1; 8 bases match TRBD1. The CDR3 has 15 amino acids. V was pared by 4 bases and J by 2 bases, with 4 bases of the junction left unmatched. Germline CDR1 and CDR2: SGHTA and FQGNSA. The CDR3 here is CASSSDRAPYNEQFF. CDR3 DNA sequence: TGTGCCAGCAGCTCGGACAGGGCCCCCTACAATGAGCAGTTCTTC.

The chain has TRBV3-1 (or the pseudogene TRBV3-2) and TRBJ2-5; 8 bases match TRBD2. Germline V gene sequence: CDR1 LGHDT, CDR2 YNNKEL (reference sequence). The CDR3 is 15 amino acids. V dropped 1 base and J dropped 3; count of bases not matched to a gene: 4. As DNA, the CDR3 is TGTGCCAGCAGCCAAGGCGATAGCGGGAAAGAGACCCAGTACTTC. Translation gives CASSQGDSGKETQYF.

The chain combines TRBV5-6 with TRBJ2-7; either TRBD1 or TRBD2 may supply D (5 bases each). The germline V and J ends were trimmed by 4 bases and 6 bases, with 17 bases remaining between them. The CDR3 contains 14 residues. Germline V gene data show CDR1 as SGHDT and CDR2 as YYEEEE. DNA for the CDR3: TGTGCCAGCAGCCCAGGGCAGGGTCGGGGCGAGCAGTACTTC. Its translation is CASSPGQGRGEQYF. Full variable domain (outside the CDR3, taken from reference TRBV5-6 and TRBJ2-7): DAGVTQSPTHLIKTRGQQVTLRCSPKSGHDTVSWYQQALGQGPQFIFQYYEEEERQRGNFPDRFSGHQFPNYSSELNVNALLLGDSALYLCASSPGQGRGEQYFGPGTRLTVT.

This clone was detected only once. For the CDR3, the DNA is TGTGCCAGTAGTAAAAAGGGGACTAGCGGTTCCTACGAGCAGTACTTC. This encodes CASSKKGTSGSYEQYF. The chain joins TRBV19 to TRBJ2-7; TRBD2 matches at 11 bases. The germline CDR1 and CDR2 sequences are LNHDA and SQIVND (reference sequence). Unmatched junction bases numbered 6, after V lost 4 bases and J lost 1 base. CDR3 length: 16 residues.

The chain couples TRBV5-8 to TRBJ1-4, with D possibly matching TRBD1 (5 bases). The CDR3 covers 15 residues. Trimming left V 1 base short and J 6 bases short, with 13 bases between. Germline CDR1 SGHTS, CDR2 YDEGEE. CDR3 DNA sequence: TGTGCCAGCAGCTTGATGGGACCCCGGTATGAAAAACTGTTTTTT. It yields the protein CASSLMGPRYEKLFF.

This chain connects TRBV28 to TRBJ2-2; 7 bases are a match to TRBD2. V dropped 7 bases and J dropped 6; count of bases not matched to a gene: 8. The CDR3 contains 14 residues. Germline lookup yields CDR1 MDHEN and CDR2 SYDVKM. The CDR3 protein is CASIAGAMAGELFF. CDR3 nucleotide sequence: TGTGCCAGCATCGCGGGAGCAATGGCCGGGGAGCTGTTTTTT.

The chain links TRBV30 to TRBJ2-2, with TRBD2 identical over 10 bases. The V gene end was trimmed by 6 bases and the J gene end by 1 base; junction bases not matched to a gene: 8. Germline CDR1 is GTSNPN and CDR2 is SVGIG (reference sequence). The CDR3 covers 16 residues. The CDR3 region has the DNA TGTGCCTGTCAGACTAGCGGGTCTATGAACACCGGGGAGCTGTTTTTT. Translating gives CACQTSGSMNTGELFF.

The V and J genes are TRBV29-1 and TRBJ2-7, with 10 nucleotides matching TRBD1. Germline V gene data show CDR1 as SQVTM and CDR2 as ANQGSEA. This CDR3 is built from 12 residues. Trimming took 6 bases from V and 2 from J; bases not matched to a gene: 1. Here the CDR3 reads CSVGQGAYEQYF. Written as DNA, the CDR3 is TGCAGCGTAGGACAGGGGGCCTACGAGCAGTACTTC.

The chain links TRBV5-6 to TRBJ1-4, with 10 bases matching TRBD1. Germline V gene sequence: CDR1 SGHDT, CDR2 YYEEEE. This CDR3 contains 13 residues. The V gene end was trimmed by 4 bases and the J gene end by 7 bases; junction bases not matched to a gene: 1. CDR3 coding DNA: TGTGCCAGCAGCCGGGACAGGGGTGAAAAACTGTTTTTT. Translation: CASSRDRGEKLFF.

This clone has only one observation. CDR3 protein: CASSLGDSTNEQFF. DNA of the CDR3: TGTGCCAGCAGCTTAGGGGACAGTACCAATGAGCAGTTCTTC. The V and J genes are TRBV11-3 and TRBJ2-1; 7 nucleotides align to TRBD1. With 1 base clipped from V and 6 bases from J, the junction kept 3 bases outside the gene matches. The CDR3 is made up of 14 amino acids. Germline V gene lookup returns CDR1 SGHNT and CDR2 YENEEA. Looking up the rest from reference TRBV11-3 and TRBJ2-1 gives the full variable domain: EAGVVQSPRYKIIEKKQPVAFWCNPISGHNTLYWYLQNLGQGPELLIRYENEEAVDDSQLPKDRFSAERLKGVDSTLKIQPAELGDSAVYLCASSLGDSTNEQFFGPGTRLTVL.

This CDR3 reads CASNRGDYGYTF. In DNA form, the CDR3 reads TGTGCCAGCAACAGGGGAGATTATGGCTACACCTTC. The chain is built from TRBV28 and TRBJ1-2; TRBD1 agrees at 7 bases. Per the germline V gene, CDR1 is MDHEN and CDR2 is SYDVKM. The ends lost 7 bases at V and 5 bases at J; junction bases unmatched: 4. The CDR3 has 12 residues.

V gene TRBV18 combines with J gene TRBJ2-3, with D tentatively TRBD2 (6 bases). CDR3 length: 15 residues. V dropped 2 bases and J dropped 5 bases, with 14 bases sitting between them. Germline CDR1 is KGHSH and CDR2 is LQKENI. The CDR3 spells CASSPNGSPGDTQYF. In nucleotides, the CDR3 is TGTGCCAGCTCACCAAACGGGAGCCCCGGAGATACGCAGTATTTT.

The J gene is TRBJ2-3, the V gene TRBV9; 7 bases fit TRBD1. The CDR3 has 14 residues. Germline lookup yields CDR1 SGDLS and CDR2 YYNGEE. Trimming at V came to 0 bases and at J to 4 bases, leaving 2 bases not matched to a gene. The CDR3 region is CASSVATGADTQYF. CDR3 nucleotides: TGTGCCAGCAGCGTAGCTACAGGGGCAGATACGCAGTATTTT.

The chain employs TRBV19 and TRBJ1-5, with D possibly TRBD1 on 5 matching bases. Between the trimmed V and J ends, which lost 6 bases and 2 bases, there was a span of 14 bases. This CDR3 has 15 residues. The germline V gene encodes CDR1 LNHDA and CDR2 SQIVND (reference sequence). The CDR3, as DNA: TGTGCCAGTAGAGTTTTGGGGCTAGGCAATCAGCCCCAGCATTTT. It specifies CASRVLGLGNQPQHF.

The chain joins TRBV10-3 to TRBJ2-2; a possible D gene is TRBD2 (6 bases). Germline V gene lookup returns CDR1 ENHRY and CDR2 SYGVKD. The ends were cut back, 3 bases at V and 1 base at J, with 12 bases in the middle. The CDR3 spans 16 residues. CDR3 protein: CAISEWRRGNTGELFF. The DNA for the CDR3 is TGTGCCATCAGTGAATGGAGGCGGGGGAACACCGGGGAGCTGTTTTTT.

CDR3 nucleotides: TGTGCCAGCAGTGAACGGGACAGGGGCCCCCTGGACGAGCAGTACTTC. This encodes CASSERDRGPLDEQYF. The chain employs TRBV25-1 and TRBJ2-7, with 10 bases identical to TRBD1. The CDR3 runs 16 residues. The V and J ends lost 2 bases and 5 bases, in that order; junction bases with no gene match: 9. Germline loops: CDR1 MGHDK, CDR2 SYGVNS.

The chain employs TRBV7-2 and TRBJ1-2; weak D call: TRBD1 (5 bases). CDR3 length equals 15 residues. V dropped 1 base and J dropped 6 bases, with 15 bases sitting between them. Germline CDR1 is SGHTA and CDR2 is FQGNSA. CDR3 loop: CASSLGPGLGDGYTF. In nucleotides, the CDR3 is TGTGCCAGCAGCTTAGGTCCGGGGCTAGGAGATGGCTACACCTTC.

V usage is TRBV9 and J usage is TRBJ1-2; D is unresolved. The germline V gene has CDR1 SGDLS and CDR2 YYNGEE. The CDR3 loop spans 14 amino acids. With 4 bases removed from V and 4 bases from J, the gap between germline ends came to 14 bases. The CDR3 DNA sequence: TGTGCCAGCAGCTCCTTCGAGGGCCTCTATGGCTACACCTTC. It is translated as CASSSFEGLYGYTF.